This T cell receptor (beta chain) is from a study of blood T cell repertoires in COVID-19. The wider study: Sites in the United States, Italy and Spain provided acute and convalescent COVID-19 samples. PBMCs, B-cell-depleted T cells, or T cells provided the cDNA or gDNA that made up the material.

The length of the CDR3 is 14 residues. The V gene's germline CDR1 is SGHDT and CDR2 YYEEEE. Trimming shortened V by 5 bases and J by 0 bases, and 9 bases separated the two germline ends. This clone was seen once. The table came from immunoSEQ multiplex PCR; TCRdb's copy has only in-frame clones and leaves some out. Among roughly 120,000 clones listed, roughly 80% were seen once. Sequences were obtained from peripheral blood. The chain carries TRBV5-6 and TRBJ1-3, with D unresolved. This TCR derives from a human donor in a cohort sampled during active COVID-19. The DNA of the CDR3 is TGTGCCAGCAGTAACGGTTTCTCTGGAAACACCATATATTTT. The encoded protein is CASSNGFSGNTIYF.